The sequence of this T cell receptor (beta chain) was determined in a study of vaccination and CD4 T cells after COVID-19. To note about this clonotype: Antigen specificity is unknown.

The treatment: roughly 10-day PBMC culture with coronavirus spike peptide pools or control peptides (ViraFEST assay). The CDR3 runs to 13 residues. Germline lookup yields CDR1 KGHSH and CDR2 LQKENI. V lost 5 bases and J 4 bases, leaving 11 bases between the germline ends. Sequencing of the DNA from cultured CD4+ T cells was carried out with the Oncomine TCR Beta short-read assay. TCRdb itself ran the PCR reads through MiXCR, one entry per CDR3 protein. The sample lists approximately 15,000 distinct CDR3 sequences, about 43% occurring once. The clonotype comes from a human donor who had recovered from COVID-19. This chain uses TRBV18 with TRBJ1-1; D is unclear. Sample: CD4+ T cells from blood, cultured in vitro, taken before SARS-CoV-2 vaccination. This CDR3 reads CASSSEESTEAFF. For the CDR3, the DNA is TGTGCCAGCTCAAGCGAGGAGAGCACTGAAGCTTTCTTT.